This TCR beta chain was sequenced in a study of T cell responses to AZD1222 COVID-19 vaccine. V was pared by 0 bases and J by 10 bases, with 7 bases between. The CDR3 has 12 amino acids. Germline V CDR1 and CDR2: MNHEY, SMNVEV (reference sequence). The assay was immunoSEQ multiplex PCR, and TCRdb's table has in-frame clones only and misses some. The table records roughly 80,000 clones, about 90% of them present only once. The sample in question was peripheral blood, obtained on day 0 of AZD1222 vaccination. The TCR was taken from an adult in good health. The chain links TRBV27 to TRBJ2-1; TRBD2 might be the D (5 bases). CDR3 nucleotides: TGTGCCAGCAGTTTATCTCTAGCAGAGCAGTTCTTC. Its protein is CASSLSLAEQFF.